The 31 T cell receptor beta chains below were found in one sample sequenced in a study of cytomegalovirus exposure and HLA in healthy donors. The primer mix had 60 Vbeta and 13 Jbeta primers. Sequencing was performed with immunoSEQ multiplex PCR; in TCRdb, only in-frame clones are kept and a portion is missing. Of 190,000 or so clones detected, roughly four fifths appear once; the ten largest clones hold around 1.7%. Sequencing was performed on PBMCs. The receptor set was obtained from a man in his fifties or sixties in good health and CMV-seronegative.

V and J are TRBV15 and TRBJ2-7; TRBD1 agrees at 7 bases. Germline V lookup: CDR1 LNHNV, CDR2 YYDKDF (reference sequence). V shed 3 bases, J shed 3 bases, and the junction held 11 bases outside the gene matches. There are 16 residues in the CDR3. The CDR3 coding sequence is TGTGCCACCAGCAGCGTTCCGGGACAGACCTTCTACGAGCAGTACTTC. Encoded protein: CATSSVPGQTFYEQYF.

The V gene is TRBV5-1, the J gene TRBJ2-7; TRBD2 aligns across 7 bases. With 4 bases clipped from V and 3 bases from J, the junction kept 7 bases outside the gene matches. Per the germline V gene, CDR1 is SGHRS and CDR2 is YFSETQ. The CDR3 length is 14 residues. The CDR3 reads CASSREGGRYEQYF. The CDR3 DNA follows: TGCGCCAGCAGCAGGGAGGGTGGTCGCTACGAGCAGTACTTC.

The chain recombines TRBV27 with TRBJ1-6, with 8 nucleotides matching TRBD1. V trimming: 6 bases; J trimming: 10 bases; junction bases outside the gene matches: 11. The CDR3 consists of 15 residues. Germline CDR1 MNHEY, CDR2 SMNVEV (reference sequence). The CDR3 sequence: CASSRRVDRDSPLHF. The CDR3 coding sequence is TGTGCCAGCAGCCGAAGGGTGGACAGGGACTCACCCCTCCACTTT.

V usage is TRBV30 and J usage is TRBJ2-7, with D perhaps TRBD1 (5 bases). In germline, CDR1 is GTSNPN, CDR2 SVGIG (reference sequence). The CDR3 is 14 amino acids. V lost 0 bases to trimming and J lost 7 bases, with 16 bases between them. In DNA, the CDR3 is TGTGCCTGGAGTGTAGGGGCCGGATTTAGGGAGCAGTACTTC. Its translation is CAWSVGAGFREQYF.

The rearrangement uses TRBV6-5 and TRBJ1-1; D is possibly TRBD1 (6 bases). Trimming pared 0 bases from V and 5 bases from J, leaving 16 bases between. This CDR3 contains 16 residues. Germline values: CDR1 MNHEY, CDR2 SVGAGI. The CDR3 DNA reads TGTGCCAGCAGTTACTCGGGGGCCTCCCAGCGGACTGAAGCTTTCTTT. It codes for CASSYSGASQRTEAFF.

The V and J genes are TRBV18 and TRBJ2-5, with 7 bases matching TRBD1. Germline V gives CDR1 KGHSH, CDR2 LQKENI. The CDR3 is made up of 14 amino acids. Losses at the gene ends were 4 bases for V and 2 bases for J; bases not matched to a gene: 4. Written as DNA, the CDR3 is TGTGCCAGCTCACTTACAGGGGCTCAAGAGACCCAGTACTTC. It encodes CASSLTGAQETQYF.

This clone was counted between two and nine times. CDR3 protein: CTSSPERLAGSPNTGELFF. The CDR3 DNA reads TGCACCAGCAGCCCTGAGAGACTAGCGGGGAGCCCGAACACCGGGGAGCTGTTTTTT. V and J are TRBV1 and TRBJ2-2; the table gives TRBD2 as D, unverified against the DNA. TRBV1 is a pseudogene locus. The CDR3 is 19 residues long.

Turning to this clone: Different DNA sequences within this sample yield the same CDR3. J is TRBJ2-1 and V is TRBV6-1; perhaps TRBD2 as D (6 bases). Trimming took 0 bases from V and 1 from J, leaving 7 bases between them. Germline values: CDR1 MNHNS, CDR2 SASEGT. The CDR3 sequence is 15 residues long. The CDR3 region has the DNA TGTGCCAGCAGTGAAGCCCGGGGGTCCTACAATGAGCAGTTCTTC. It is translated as CASSEARGSYNEQFF.

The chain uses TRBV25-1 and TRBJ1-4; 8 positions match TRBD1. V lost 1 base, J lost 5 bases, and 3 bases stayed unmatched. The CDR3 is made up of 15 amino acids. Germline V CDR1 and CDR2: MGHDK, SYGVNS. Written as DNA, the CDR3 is TGTGCCAGCAGTGAATGGTGGACAGGGAATGAAAAACTGTTTTTT. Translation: CASSEWWTGNEKLFF.

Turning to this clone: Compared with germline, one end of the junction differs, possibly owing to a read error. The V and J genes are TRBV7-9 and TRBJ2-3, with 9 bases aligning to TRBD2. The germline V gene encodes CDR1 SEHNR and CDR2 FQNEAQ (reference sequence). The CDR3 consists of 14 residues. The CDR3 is CSSSLAGVGDTQYF. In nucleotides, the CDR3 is TGTTCCAGCAGCTTAGCGGGAGTGGGAGATACGCAGTATTTT.

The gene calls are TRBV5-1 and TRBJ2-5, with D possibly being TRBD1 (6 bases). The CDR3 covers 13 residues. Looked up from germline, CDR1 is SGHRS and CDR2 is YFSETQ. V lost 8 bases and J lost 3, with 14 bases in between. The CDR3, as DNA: TGCGCCAGTACTCTACAGGGAGAAGAGACCCAGTACTTC. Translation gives CASTLQGEETQYF.

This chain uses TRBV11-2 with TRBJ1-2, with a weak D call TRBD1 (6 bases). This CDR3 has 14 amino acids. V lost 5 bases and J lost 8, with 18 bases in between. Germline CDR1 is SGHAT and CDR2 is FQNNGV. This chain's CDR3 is CASSLRTDGRGYTF. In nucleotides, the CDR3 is TGTGCCAGCAGCCTGCGGACAGACGGTAGAGGCTACACCTTC. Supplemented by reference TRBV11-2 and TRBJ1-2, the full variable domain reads EAGVAQSPRYKIIEKRQSVAFWCNPISGHATLYWYQQILGQGPKLLIQFQNNGVVDDSQLPKDRFSAERLKGVDSTLKIQPAKLEDSAVYLCASSLRTDGRGYTFGSGTRLTVV.

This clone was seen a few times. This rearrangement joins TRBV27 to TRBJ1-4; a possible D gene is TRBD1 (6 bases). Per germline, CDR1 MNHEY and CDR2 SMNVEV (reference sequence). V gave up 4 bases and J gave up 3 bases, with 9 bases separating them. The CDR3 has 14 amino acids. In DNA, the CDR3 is TGTGCCAGCAGTTGGCAGGGGCCTAATGAAAAACTGTTTTTT. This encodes CASSWQGPNEKLFF.

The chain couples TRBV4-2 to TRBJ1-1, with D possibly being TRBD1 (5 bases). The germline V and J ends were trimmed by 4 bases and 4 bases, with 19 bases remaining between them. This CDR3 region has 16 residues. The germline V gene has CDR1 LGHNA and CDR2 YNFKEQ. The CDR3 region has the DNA TGTGCCAGCAGCCTGACCCGAGGAAGGGGAGGCACTGAAGCTTTCTTT. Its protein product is CASSLTRGRGGTEAFF.

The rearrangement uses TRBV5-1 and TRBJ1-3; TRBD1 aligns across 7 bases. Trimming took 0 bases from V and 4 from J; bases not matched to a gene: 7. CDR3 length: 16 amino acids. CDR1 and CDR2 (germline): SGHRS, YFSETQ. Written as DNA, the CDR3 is TGCGCCAGCAGCTTGGCAAAGGGGGCAGGAGGAAACACCATATATTTT. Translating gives CASSLAKGAGGNTIYF.

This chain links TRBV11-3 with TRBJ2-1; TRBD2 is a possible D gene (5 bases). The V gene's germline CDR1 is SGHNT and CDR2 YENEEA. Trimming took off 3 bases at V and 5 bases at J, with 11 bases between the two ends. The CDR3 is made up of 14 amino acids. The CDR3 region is CASSFGGRDNEQFF. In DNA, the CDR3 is TGTGCCAGCAGCTTTGGCGGGCGGGACAATGAGCAGTTCTTC.

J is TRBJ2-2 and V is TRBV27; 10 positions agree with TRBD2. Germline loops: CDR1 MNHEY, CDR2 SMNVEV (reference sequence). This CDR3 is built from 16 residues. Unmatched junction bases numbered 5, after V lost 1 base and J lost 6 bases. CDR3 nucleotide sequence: TGTGCCAGCAGTTTATTTGGTAGCGGGAGGCCCGGGGAGCTGTTTTTT. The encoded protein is CASSLFGSGRPGELFF.

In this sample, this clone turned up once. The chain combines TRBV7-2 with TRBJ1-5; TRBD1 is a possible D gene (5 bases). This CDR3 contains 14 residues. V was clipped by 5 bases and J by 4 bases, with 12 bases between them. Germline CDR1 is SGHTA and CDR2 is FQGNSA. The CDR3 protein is CASSIDSLNQPQHF. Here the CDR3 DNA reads TGTGCCAGCAGCATCGACAGTTTAAATCAGCCCCAGCATTTT.

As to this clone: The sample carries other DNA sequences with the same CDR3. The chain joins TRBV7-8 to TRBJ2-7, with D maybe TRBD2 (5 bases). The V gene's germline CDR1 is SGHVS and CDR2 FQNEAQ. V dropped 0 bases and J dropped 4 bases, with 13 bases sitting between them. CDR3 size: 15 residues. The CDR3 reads CASSLAPGNPYEQYF. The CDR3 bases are TGTGCCAGCAGCTTAGCCCCCGGGAACCCTTACGAGCAGTACTTC. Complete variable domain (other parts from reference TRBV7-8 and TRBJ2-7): GAGVSQSPRYKVAKRGQDVALRCDPISGHVSLFWYQQALGQGPEFLTYFQNEAQLDKSGLPSDRFFAERPEGSVSTLKIQRTQQEDSAVYLCASSLAPGNPYEQYFGPGTRLTVT.

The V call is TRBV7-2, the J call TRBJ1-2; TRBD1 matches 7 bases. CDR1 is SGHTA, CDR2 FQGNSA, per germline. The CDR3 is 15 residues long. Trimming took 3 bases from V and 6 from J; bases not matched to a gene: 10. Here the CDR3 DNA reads TGTGCCAGCAGCTTGGAGACAGGGCGGAGAGATGGCTACACCTTC. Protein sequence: CASSLETGRRDGYTF. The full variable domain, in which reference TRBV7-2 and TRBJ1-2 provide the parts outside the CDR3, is GAGVSQSPSNKVTEKGKDVELRCDPISGHTALYWYRQSLGQGLEFLIYFQGNSAPDKSGLPSDRFSAERTGGSVSTLTIQRTQQEDSAVYLCASSLETGRRDGYTFGSGTRLTVV.

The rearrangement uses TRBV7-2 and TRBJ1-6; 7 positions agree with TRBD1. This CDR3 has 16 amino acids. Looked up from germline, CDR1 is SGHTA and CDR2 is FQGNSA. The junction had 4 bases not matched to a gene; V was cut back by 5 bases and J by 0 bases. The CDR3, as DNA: TGTGCCAGCAGCCTACAGGGGAGCTCCTATAATTCACCCCTCCACTTT. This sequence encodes CASSLQGSSYNSPLHF.

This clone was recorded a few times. The CDR3 DNA sequence: TGTGCCAGCAGTTCACTGGACAGGGACTATGGCTACACCTTC. This gives the protein CASSSLDRDYGYTF. The chain links TRBV2 to TRBJ1-2; the match to TRBD1 covers 8 bases. Per germline, CDR1 SNHLY and CDR2 FYNNEI. The CDR3 spans 14 residues. The V segment lost 5 bases and the J segment 3 bases; nucleotides outside the gene matches: 5. Full variable domain (rest looked up from reference TRBV2 and TRBJ1-2): EPEVTQTPSHQVTQMGQEVILRCVPISNHLYFYWYRQILGQKVEFLVSFYNNEISEKSEIFDDQFSVERPDGSNFTLKIRSTKLEDSAMYFCASSSLDRDYGYTFGSGTRLTVV.

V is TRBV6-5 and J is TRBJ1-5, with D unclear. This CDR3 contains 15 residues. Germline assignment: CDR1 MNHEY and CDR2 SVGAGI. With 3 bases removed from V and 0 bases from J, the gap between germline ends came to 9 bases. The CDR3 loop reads CASSYGGPSNQPQHF. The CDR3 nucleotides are TGTGCCAGCAGTTATGGAGGGCCTAGCAATCAGCCCCAGCATTTT.

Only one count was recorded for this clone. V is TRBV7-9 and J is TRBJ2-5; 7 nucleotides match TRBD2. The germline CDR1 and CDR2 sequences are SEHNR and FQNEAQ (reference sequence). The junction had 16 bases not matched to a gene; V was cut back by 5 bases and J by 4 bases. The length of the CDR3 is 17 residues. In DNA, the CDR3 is TGTGCCAGCAGCGGCCGCCGCGGGGCGGGAGTAGGAGAGACCCAGTACTTC. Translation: CASSGRRGAGVGETQYF.

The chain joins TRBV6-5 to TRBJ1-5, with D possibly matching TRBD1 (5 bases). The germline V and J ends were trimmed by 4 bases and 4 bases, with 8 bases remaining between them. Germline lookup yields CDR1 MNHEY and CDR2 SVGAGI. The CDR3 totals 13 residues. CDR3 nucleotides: TGTGCCAGCAGTTCAAGGGGAAATCAGCCCCAGCATTTT. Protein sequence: CASSSRGNQPQHF.

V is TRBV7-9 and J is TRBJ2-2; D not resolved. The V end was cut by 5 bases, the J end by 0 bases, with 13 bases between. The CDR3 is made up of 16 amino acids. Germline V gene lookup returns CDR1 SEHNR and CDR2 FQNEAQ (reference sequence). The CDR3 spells CASSASLLTNTGELFF. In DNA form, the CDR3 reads TGTGCCAGCAGCGCGTCACTACTAACGAACACCGGGGAGCTGTTTTTT.

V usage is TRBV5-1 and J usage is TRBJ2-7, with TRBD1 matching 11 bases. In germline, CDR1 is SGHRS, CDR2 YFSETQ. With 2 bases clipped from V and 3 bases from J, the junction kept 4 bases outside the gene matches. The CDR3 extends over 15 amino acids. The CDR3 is CASSFPGQGDYEQYF. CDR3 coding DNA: TGCGCCAGCAGCTTTCCGGGACAGGGGGACTACGAGCAGTACTTC.

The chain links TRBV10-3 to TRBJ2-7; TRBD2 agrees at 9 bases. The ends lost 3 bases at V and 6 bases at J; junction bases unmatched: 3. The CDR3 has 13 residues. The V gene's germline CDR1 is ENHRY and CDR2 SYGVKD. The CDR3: CAISEEAGGEQYF. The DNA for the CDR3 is TGTGCCATCAGTGAAGAAGCGGGAGGCGAGCAGTACTTC.

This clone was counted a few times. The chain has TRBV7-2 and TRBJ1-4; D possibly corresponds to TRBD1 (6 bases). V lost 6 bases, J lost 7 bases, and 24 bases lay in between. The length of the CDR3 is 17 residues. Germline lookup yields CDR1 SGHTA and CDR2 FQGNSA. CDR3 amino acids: CASSRAIVQGQGEKLFF. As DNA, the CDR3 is TGTGCCAGCAGTAGAGCCATTGTCCAGGGGCAGGGTGAAAAACTGTTTTTT.

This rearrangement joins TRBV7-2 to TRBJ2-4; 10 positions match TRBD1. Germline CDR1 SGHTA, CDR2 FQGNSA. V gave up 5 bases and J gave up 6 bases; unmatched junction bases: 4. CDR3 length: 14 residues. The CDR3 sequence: CASSDRGPGNIQYF. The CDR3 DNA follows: TGTGCCAGCAGCGACAGGGGGCCGGGAAACATTCAGTACTTC.

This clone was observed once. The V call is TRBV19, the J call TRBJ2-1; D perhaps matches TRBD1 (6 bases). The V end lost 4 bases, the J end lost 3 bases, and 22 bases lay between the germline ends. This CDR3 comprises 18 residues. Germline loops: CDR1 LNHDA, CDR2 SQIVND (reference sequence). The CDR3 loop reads CASSKRARGEFYYNEQFF. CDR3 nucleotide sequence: TGTGCCAGTAGTAAGAGGGCCAGGGGAGAATTTTACTACAATGAGCAGTTCTTC.